Listed below are T cell receptor beta chains from one sample, sequenced in a study of T cell repertoires in cytomegalovirus infection. TCRdb redid the calling of the reads with MiXCR, one entry per CDR3 protein. The data show hundreds of thousands of distinct CDR3 sequences, around 9.5% seen once. The sample consisted of PBMCs. These receptors all come from a human donor in good health (CMV status not recorded). Some clones in this sample may be carry-over from other donors' samples. The CDR3 runs from the conserved cysteine through the conserved F or W. Each record gives: J gene, clone size, D gene, V gene, CDR3 protein, CDR3 DNA. A D gene is named only where the DNA matches it firmly. The size entry is marked missing in some rows and otherwise reads once, few, many or a size class.

j_call: TRBJ2-5; clone_size: many; d_call: NA; v_call: TRBV7-8; cdr3_aa: CASSLSDWGETQYF; cdr3_nt: TGTGCCAGCAGCTTATCGGACTGGGGGGAGACCCAGTACTTC
j_call: TRBJ1-1; clone_size: few; d_call: NA; v_call: TRBV7-2; cdr3_aa: CASSLGGTVNTEAFF; cdr3_nt: TGTGCCAGCAGCTTGGGGGGGACCGTGAACACTGAAGCTTTCTTT
j_call: TRBJ2-7; clone_size: NA; d_call: NA; v_call: TRBV11-2; cdr3_aa: CASSQIYASYEQYF; cdr3_nt: TGTGCCAGCAGCCAGATTTATGCCTCCTACGAGCAGTACTTC
j_call: TRBJ2-1; clone_size: few; d_call: TRBD2; v_call: TRBV12-3/TRBV12-4; cdr3_aa: CASSLEITSGGENEQFF; cdr3_nt: TGTGCCAGCAGTTTAGAGATAACTAGCGGGGGCGAGAATGAGCAGTTCTTC
j_call: TRBJ1-2; clone_size: few; d_call: NA; v_call: TRBV5-5; cdr3_aa: CASSPGVFELDYGYTF; cdr3_nt: TGTGCCAGCAGCCCAGGGGTTTTCGAGCTAGACTATGGCTACACCTTC
j_call: TRBJ1-1; clone_size: few; d_call: NA; v_call: TRBV7-2; cdr3_aa: CASSKQLNTEAFF; cdr3_nt: TGTGCCAGCAGCAAACAATTAAACACTGAAGCTTTCTTT
j_call: TRBJ2-7; clone_size: NA; d_call: NA; v_call: TRBV7-4; cdr3_aa: CASSAPWTVSTEQYF; cdr3_nt: TGTGCCAGCAGCGCTCCCTGGACAGTCTCTACCGAGCAGTACTTC
j_call: TRBJ1-4; clone_size: NA; d_call: NA; v_call: TRBV27; cdr3_aa: CASSLTGGREKLFF; cdr3_nt: TGTGCCAGCAGTTTGACCGGGGGCCGTGAAAAACTGTTTTTT
j_call: TRBJ2-7; clone_size: few; d_call: TRBD1; v_call: TRBV28; cdr3_aa: CASSPGTVGSYEQYF; cdr3_nt: TGTGCCAGCAGTCCCGGGACAGTGGGCTCCTACGAGCAGTACTTC
j_call: TRBJ1-1; clone_size: many; d_call: NA; v_call: TRBV20-1; cdr3_aa: CSAKGVVNTEAFF; cdr3_nt: TGCAGTGCTAAGGGGGTAGTGAACACTGAAGCTTTCTTT
j_call: TRBJ1-2; clone_size: NA; d_call: TRBD1; v_call: TRBV25-1; cdr3_aa: CASSAGTAPTRGGYTF; cdr3_nt: TGTGCCAGCAGTGCCGGGACAGCTCCCACGAGGGGCGGCTACACCTTC
j_call: TRBJ2-2; clone_size: NA; d_call: NA; v_call: TRBV7-3; cdr3_aa: CASSSPAGSHTGELFF; cdr3_nt: TGTGCCAGCAGCTCCCCCGCAGGGTCTCACACCGGGGAGCTGTTTTTT
j_call: TRBJ1-1; clone_size: few; d_call: TRBD1; v_call: TRBV20-1; cdr3_aa: CSARDRRGTEAFF; cdr3_nt: TGCAGTGCTAGAGATCGCAGGGGGACTGAAGCTTTCTTT
j_call: TRBJ1-1; clone_size: few; d_call: NA; v_call: TRBV29-1; cdr3_aa: CSVYMNTEAFF; cdr3_nt: TGCAGCGTGTATATGAACACTGAAGCTTTCTTT
j_call: TRBJ2-7; clone_size: many; d_call: NA; v_call: TRBV27; cdr3_aa: CASTSTQPGYYEQYF; cdr3_nt: TGTGCCAGCACCTCCACCCAACCTGGATACTACGAGCAGTACTTC
j_call: TRBJ1-1; clone_size: NA; d_call: TRBD1; v_call: TRBV20-1; cdr3_aa: CSALGQVMNTEAFF; cdr3_nt: TGCAGTGCCCTGGGACAGGTCATGAACACTGAAGCTTTCTTT
j_call: TRBJ2-1; clone_size: many; d_call: NA; v_call: TRBV28; cdr3_aa: CASSSAPTTSGYNEQFF; cdr3_nt: TGTGCCAGCAGTTCGGCGCCGACGACTAGTGGGTACAATGAGCAGTTCTTC
j_call: TRBJ2-2; clone_size: NA; d_call: TRBD2; v_call: TRBV4-2; cdr3_aa: CASSAAGVNTGELFF; cdr3_nt: TGTGCCAGCAGCGCGGCGGGAGTGAACACCGGGGAGCTGTTTTTT
j_call: TRBJ1-4; clone_size: many; d_call: TRBD1; v_call: TRBV7-2; cdr3_aa: CASRTAGTANEKLFF; cdr3_nt: TGTGCCAGCAGAACCGCCGGGACAGCTAATGAAAAACTGTTTTTT
j_call: TRBJ2-3; clone_size: many; d_call: NA; v_call: TRBV7-7; cdr3_aa: CASSLGSGDTQYF; cdr3_nt: TGTGCCAGCAGCTTAGGGTCAGGAGATACGCAGTATTTT
j_call: TRBJ1-4; clone_size: many; d_call: NA; v_call: TRBV7-2; cdr3_aa: CASSIVKGSEKLFF; cdr3_nt: TGTGCCAGCAGCATCGTGAAGGGAAGTGAAAAACTGTTTTTT
j_call: TRBJ1-1; clone_size: few; d_call: TRBD1; v_call: TRBV7-9; cdr3_aa: CASSGQDRGFEAFF; cdr3_nt: TGTGCCAGCAGCGGCCAGGACAGGGGATTCGAAGCTTTCTTT
j_call: TRBJ1-1; clone_size: many; d_call: TRBD1; v_call: TRBV7-8; cdr3_aa: CASSPGQGHTEAFF; cdr3_nt: TGTGCCAGCAGCCCGGGACAGGGTCACACTGAAGCTTTCTTT
j_call: TRBJ1-1; clone_size: many; d_call: NA; v_call: TRBV7-2; cdr3_aa: CASSLSRVMNTEAFF; cdr3_nt: TGTGCCAGCAGCTTATCCCGGGTAATGAACACTGAAGCTTTCTTT
j_call: TRBJ2-7; clone_size: few; d_call: NA; v_call: TRBV6-2/TRBV6-3; cdr3_aa: CASSGMAAAGSYEQYF; cdr3_nt: TGTGCCAGCAGTGGAATGGCGGCTGCGGGCTCCTACGAGCAGTACTTC
j_call: TRBJ2-2; clone_size: NA; d_call: TRBD2; v_call: TRBV6-2/TRBV6-3; cdr3_aa: CASSFPAGVNTGELFF; cdr3_nt: TGTGCCAGCAGTTTCCCAGCGGGGGTCAACACCGGGGAGCTGTTTTTT
j_call: TRBJ2-7; clone_size: NA; d_call: TRBD2; v_call: TRBV20-1; cdr3_aa: CSAGSGTSDLYEQYF; cdr3_nt: TGCAGTGCTGGGTCCGGGACTAGCGATCTCTACGAGCAGTACTTC
j_call: TRBJ2-3; clone_size: few; d_call: TRBD2; v_call: TRBV7-3; cdr3_aa: CASSPRTSGLTDTQYF; cdr3_nt: TGTGCCAGCAGCCCCAGGACTAGCGGATTAACAGATACGCAGTATTTT
j_call: TRBJ1-4; clone_size: NA; d_call: NA; v_call: TRBV7-6; cdr3_aa: CASSSTAFNEKLFF; cdr3_nt: TGTGCCAGCAGCTCGACAGCATTTAATGAAAAACTGTTTTTT
j_call: TRBJ2-3; clone_size: NA; d_call: TRBD2; v_call: TRBV7-2; cdr3_aa: CASSFLAGGTDTQYF; cdr3_nt: TGTGCCAGCAGCTTCCTAGCGGGGGGCACAGATACGCAGTATTTT
j_call: TRBJ1-2; clone_size: many; d_call: NA; v_call: TRBV7-2; cdr3_aa: CASSPDTSYGYTF; cdr3_nt: TGTGCCAGCAGCCCGGACACCTCCTATGGCTACACCTTC
j_call: TRBJ2-7; clone_size: many; d_call: TRBD2; v_call: TRBV7-2; cdr3_aa: CASSLLAGAGEQYF; cdr3_nt: TGTGCCAGCAGCTTACTAGCGGGGGCGGGCGAGCAGTACTTC
j_call: TRBJ2-1; clone_size: many; d_call: TRBD2; v_call: TRBV7-2; cdr3_aa: CASSGRRSGAYNEQFF; cdr3_nt: TGTGCCAGCAGCGGGCGGCGGAGCGGGGCGTACAATGAGCAGTTCTTC
j_call: TRBJ2-1; clone_size: many; d_call: TRBD2; v_call: TRBV2; cdr3_aa: CASSESRTSHEQFF; cdr3_nt: TGTGCCAGCAGTGAATCGAGGACTAGCCATGAGCAGTTCTTC
j_call: TRBJ2-1; clone_size: many; d_call: TRBD2; v_call: TRBV7-2; cdr3_aa: CASSSETSSRFEQFF; cdr3_nt: TGTGCCAGCAGCTCTGAGACTAGCTCCAGGTTTGAGCAGTTCTTC
j_call: TRBJ2-2; clone_size: few; d_call: NA; v_call: TRBV12-3/TRBV12-4; cdr3_aa: CASSSNSPNTGELFF; cdr3_nt: TGTGCCAGCAGTTCTAACAGTCCGAACACCGGGGAGCTGTTTTTT
j_call: TRBJ1-6; clone_size: few; d_call: NA; v_call: TRBV20-1; cdr3_aa: CSARDRQGRESPLHF; cdr3_nt: TGCAGTGCTAGAGATCGGCAGGGAAGGGAATCACCCCTCCACTTT
j_call: TRBJ2-1; clone_size: many; d_call: TRBD2; v_call: TRBV20-1; cdr3_aa: CSARGSLGGSGRGSSYNEQFF; cdr3_nt: TGCAGTGCTAGAGGATCTCTAGGTGGTAGCGGGAGGGGAAGCTCCTACAATGAGCAGTTCTTC
j_call: TRBJ1-3; clone_size: few; d_call: TRBD1; v_call: TRBV3-1; cdr3_aa: CASSPGQGLNTIYF; cdr3_nt: TGTGCCAGCAGCCCGGGACAGGGCCTTAACACCATATATTTT
j_call: TRBJ2-5; clone_size: few; d_call: NA; v_call: TRBV15; cdr3_aa: CATSRGGETQYF; cdr3_nt: TGTGCCACCAGCAGAGGAGGGGAGACCCAGTACTTC
j_call: TRBJ1-3; clone_size: many; d_call: NA; v_call: TRBV20-1; cdr3_aa: CSAYSGPRSGNTIYF; cdr3_nt: TGCAGTGCTTATTCCGGGCCCAGGTCTGGAAACACCATATATTTT
j_call: TRBJ2-6; clone_size: NA; d_call: NA; v_call: TRBV12-3/TRBV12-4; cdr3_aa: CASSSGAHVLTF; cdr3_nt: TGTGCCAGCAGTTCCGGTGCCCACGTCCTGACTTTC
j_call: TRBJ2-5; clone_size: many; d_call: NA; v_call: TRBV7-2; cdr3_aa: CASSLASASGGARRETQYF; cdr3_nt: TGTGCCAGCAGCTTAGCGTCGGCCAGTGGGGGGGCCCGCCGCGAGACCCAGTACTTC
j_call: TRBJ1-1; clone_size: many; d_call: NA; v_call: TRBV7-2; cdr3_aa: CASSLASQLNTEAFF; cdr3_nt: TGTGCCAGCAGCTTAGCGTCACAATTGAACACTGAAGCTTTCTTT
j_call: TRBJ2-5; clone_size: NA; d_call: NA; v_call: TRBV7-3; cdr3_aa: CASGTAAQETQYF; cdr3_nt: TGTGCCAGCGGGACGGCTGCGCAAGAGACCCAGTACTTC
j_call: TRBJ2-2; clone_size: many; d_call: NA; v_call: TRBV7-8; cdr3_aa: CASSPPFVSSGELFF; cdr3_nt: TGTGCCAGCAGCCCGCCATTTGTGTCTAGCGGGGAGCTGTTTTTT
j_call: TRBJ2-7; clone_size: few; d_call: NA; v_call: TRBV10-3; cdr3_aa: CAISVRQNYEQYF; cdr3_nt: TGTGCCATCAGTGTACGTCAGAACTACGAGCAGTACTTC
j_call: TRBJ2-7; clone_size: few; d_call: TRBD2; v_call: TRBV4-3; cdr3_aa: CASSQGTSGSSYEQYF; cdr3_nt: TGCGCCAGCAGCCAGGGGACTAGCGGGAGTAGTTACGAGCAGTACTTC
j_call: TRBJ1-1; clone_size: many; d_call: TRBD1; v_call: TRBV12-3/TRBV12-4; cdr3_aa: CASSRTGGWGTEAFF; cdr3_nt: TGTGCCAGCAGTCGGACAGGGGGCTGGGGAACTGAAGCTTTCTTT
j_call: TRBJ1-2; clone_size: few; d_call: NA; v_call: TRBV3-1; cdr3_aa: CASSQGNRLGYTF; cdr3_nt: TGTGCCAGCAGCCAAGGAAACAGATTAGGCTACACCTTC
j_call: TRBJ2-1; clone_size: few; d_call: NA; v_call: TRBV7-9; cdr3_aa: CASSSSGPNEQFF; cdr3_nt: TGTGCCAGCAGCTCCTCCGGCCCCAATGAGCAGTTCTTC
j_call: TRBJ2-5; clone_size: NA; d_call: TRBD1; v_call: TRBV6-6; cdr3_aa: CASRPRTGLETQYF; cdr3_nt: TGTGCCAGCAGACCCCGGACAGGGTTGGAGACCCAGTACTTC
j_call: TRBJ1-1; clone_size: few; d_call: NA; v_call: TRBV3-1; cdr3_aa: CASSPASPNTEAFF; cdr3_nt: TGTGCCAGCAGCCCCGCTTCACCGAACACTGAAGCTTTCTTT
j_call: TRBJ1-2; clone_size: few; d_call: NA; v_call: TRBV12-5; cdr3_aa: CASGDVGYTF; cdr3_nt: TGTGCTAGTGGAGATGTGGGCTACACCTTC
j_call: TRBJ2-5; clone_size: NA; d_call: TRBD2; v_call: TRBV9; cdr3_aa: CASSGSGAAKETQYF; cdr3_nt: TGTGCCAGCAGCGGAAGCGGGGCCGCTAAAGAGACCCAGTACTTC
j_call: TRBJ2-1; clone_size: NA; d_call: NA; v_call: TRBV6-2/TRBV6-3; cdr3_aa: CASSGLGLLTNEQFF; cdr3_nt: TGTGCCAGCAGTGGGTTGGGACTGCTTACCAATGAGCAGTTCTTC
j_call: TRBJ2-7; clone_size: NA; d_call: TRBD2; v_call: TRBV2; cdr3_aa: CASIRRGGLMINEQYF; cdr3_nt: TGTGCCAGCATCAGGCGGGGGGGCCTGATGATCAATGAGCAGTACTTC
j_call: TRBJ2-5; clone_size: many; d_call: NA; v_call: TRBV7-2; cdr3_aa: CASSPGDTAQETQYF; cdr3_nt: TGTGCCAGCAGCCCAGGGGACACAGCCCAAGAGACCCAGTACTTC
j_call: TRBJ2-3; clone_size: NA; d_call: NA; v_call: TRBV4-3; cdr3_aa: CASSQTFPLRSSAGTQYF; cdr3_nt: TGCGCCAGCAGCCAAACGTTCCCGCTCAGAAGTTCAGCGGGTACGCAGTATTTT